The clone carrying this T cell receptor (beta chain) was recorded many times. The CDR3 contains 17 residues. The germline V gene encodes CDR1 DFQATT and CDR2 SNEGSKA (reference sequence). Trimming removed 5 bases at V and 0 bases at J, with 17 bases between. TCRdb reprocessed the 5' RACE reads with MiXCR, giving one entry per CDR3 protein. The sample carries around 45,000 distinct CDR3 sequences, roughly 10% recorded once. This sample was included in a study of spatial heterogeneity in lung cancer. Study-level information: There were consistently more beta-chain sequences detected than alpha-chain sequences.

The time point here: sample taken at primary tumor resection. Material for sequencing was whole RNA from tumor, nontumor lung or frozen PBMC, left unsorted. The chain uses TRBV20-1 and TRBJ1-6, with D tentatively TRBD1 (6 bases). The TCR was taken from a female donor with early-stage non-small cell lung cancer. This specimen was PBMCs, taken at surgery. The CDR3 spells CSARGLQPISYNSPLHF. The CDR3 coding sequence is TGCAGTGCTCGGGGGCTTCAGCCTATCTCCTATAATTCACCCCTCCACTTT.